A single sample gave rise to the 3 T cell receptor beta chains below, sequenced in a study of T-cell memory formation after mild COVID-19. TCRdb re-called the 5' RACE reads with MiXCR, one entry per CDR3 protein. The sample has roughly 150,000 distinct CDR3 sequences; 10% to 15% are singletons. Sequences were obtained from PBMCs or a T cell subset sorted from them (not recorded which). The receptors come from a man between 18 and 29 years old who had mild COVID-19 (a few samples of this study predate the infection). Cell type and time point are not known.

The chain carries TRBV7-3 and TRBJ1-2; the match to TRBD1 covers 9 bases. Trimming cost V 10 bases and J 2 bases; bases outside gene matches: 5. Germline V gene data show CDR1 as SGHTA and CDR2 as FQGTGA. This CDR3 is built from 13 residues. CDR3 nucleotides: TGTGCCAACAGGACAGGGGTGAACTATGGCTACACCTTC. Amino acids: CANRTGVNYGYTF.

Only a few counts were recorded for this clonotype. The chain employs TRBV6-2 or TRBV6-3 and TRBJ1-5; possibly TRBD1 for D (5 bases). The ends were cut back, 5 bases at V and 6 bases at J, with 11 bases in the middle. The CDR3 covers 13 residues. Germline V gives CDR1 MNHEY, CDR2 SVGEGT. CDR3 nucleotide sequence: TGTGCCAGCAGTACCCAGGGTTTTCAGCCCCAGCATTTT. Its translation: CASSTQGFQPQHF.

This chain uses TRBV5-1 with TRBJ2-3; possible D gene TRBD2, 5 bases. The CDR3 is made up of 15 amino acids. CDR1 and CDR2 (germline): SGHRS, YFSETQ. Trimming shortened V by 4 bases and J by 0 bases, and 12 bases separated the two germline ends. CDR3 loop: CASSPGLGSTDTQYF. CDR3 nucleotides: TGCGCCAGCAGCCCCGGACTGGGGAGCACAGATACGCAGTATTTT.